This is a list of T cell receptor beta chains from one sample in a study of blood T cell repertoires in COVID-19. TCRdb's table, derived via immunoSEQ multiplex PCR, lists solely in-frame clones and lacks some. There are about 160,000 clones in the sample; roughly four fifths occur only once, and 10% to 15% lies in the top ten. Sequenced material: peripheral blood. These receptors were collected from a man aged 70 or older who had recovered from COVID-19. Both conserved end residues are part of each CDR3. A D gene is named only where the DNA matches it firmly. Clone size, where shown, is once, few, many, or a class for clones that have expanded.

CDR3 DNA	CDR3 protein	clone size	D gene	V gene	J gene	CDR3 length
TGTGCCATCAGTGAATCTCTAGCGGGAGGGCCTGAGACAGATACGCAGTATTTT	CAISESLAGGPETDTQYF	.	TRBD2	TRBV10-3	TRBJ2-3	18
TGTGCCAGCAACGAGAAAACTAGCGGGACCGAGCAGTACTTC	CASNEKTSGTEQYF	.	TRBD2	TRBV11-2	TRBJ2-7	14
TGCGCCAGCAGCCCGGCGGGAGGTTCCTACAATGAGCAGTTCTTC	CASSPAGGSYNEQFF	.	TRBD2	TRBV5-1	TRBJ2-1	15
TGTGCCAGCACCTCTTTTGACAGGGGGCGGGGGCAGTACTTC	CASTSFDRGRGQYF	.	TRBD1	TRBV6-5	TRBJ2-7	14
TGTGCCAGCAGCTTCCGGGGGGGAATGACCAATGAGCAGTTCTTC	CASSFRGGMTNEQFF	.	TRBD2	TRBV9	TRBJ2-1	15
TGTGCCACCAGTGATGACGACAGGACCTACGAGCAGTACTTC	CATSDDDRTYEQYF	.	.	TRBV24-1	TRBJ2-7	14
TGTGCCAGCAGCCAAGGGACAGGGGGTTATCAGCCCCAGCATTTT	CASSQGTGGYQPQHF	.	TRBD1	TRBV3-1/TRBV3-2	TRBJ1-5	15
TGTGCCAGCAGCCCACGGACAGATTCACCCCTCCACTTT	CASSPRTDSPLHF	once	.	TRBV13	TRBJ1-6	13
TGTGCCAGCAGTTGGAGGCTATCACAAGAGACCCAGTACTTC	CASSWRLSQETQYF	.	.	TRBV28	TRBJ2-5	14
TGCGCCAGCAGCTCTCAAACTCCATCGGATGGCTACACCTTC	CASSSQTPSDGYTF	.	.	TRBV5-1	TRBJ1-2	14
TGTGCCTGGAGTTTACTAGCGGGAGTAAGCTACGAGCAGTACTTC	CAWSLLAGVSYEQYF	.	TRBD2	TRBV30	TRBJ2-7	15
TGCGCCAGCAGCCGGAACGTCGACACTGCCGAAGCTTTCTTT	CASSRNVDTAEAFF	.	.	TRBV5-1	TRBJ1-1	14
TGTGCCAGCAGTTATGACATGGGACTAGCGGGAGGTCCCTACGAGCAGTACTTC	CASSYDMGLAGGPYEQYF	.	TRBD2	TRBV6-2/TRBV6-3	TRBJ2-7	18
TGTGCCAGCGCTCTCGCTGGACACGCACCGAACACTGAAGCTTTCTTT	CASALAGHAPNTEAFF	.	.	TRBV3-1/TRBV3-2	TRBJ1-1	16
TGTGCCAGTAGTACGACAGGGAGGCAGTTGTACTTC	CASSTTGRQLYF	.	.	TRBV19	TRBJ2-7	12
TGTGCCACCAGCAGAGGACTAGCGGGAGGGCCAGATACGCAGTATTTT	CATSRGLAGGPDTQYF	.	TRBD2	TRBV15	TRBJ2-3	16
TGTGCCAGCATGTGGGGGCAGGGCGGGAGTAGGGTAGAGACCCAGTACTTC	CASMWGQGGSRVETQYF	.	.	TRBV2	TRBJ2-5	17
TGTGCCAGCTCCCCCTCTTCGGAGTCCTACGAGCAGTACTTC	CASSPSSESYEQYF	.	.	TRBV18	TRBJ2-7	14
TGTGCCAGCACCCTGGCCCTGGCATTCAATCAGCCCCAGCATTTT	CASTLALAFNQPQHF	.	.	TRBV6-5	TRBJ1-5	15
TGTGCCAGTAGTAAATCCGGGACAGGATATAATTCACCCCTCCACTTT	CASSKSGTGYNSPLHF	.	TRBD1	TRBV19	TRBJ1-6	16
TGTGCCAGCACCCCGACCGGGGGGGCGATAGTTGAAGCTTTCTTT	CASTPTGGAIVEAFF	few	.	TRBV28	TRBJ1-1	15
TGTGCCAGCAGTTTCCAACAGGGGACCTACGAGCAGTACTTC	CASSFQQGTYEQYF	few	TRBD1	TRBV6-5	TRBJ2-7	14
TGCGCCAGCAAACCACAGGGGCCTATGAACACTGAAGCTTTCTTT	CASKPQGPMNTEAFF	.	TRBD1	TRBV5-1	TRBJ1-1	15
TGTGCCAGCAGCTGGGGACAAAACAATGAGCAGTTCTTC	CASSWGQNNEQFF	.	.	TRBV27	TRBJ2-1	13
TGTGCCAGTAGTAACCCGGACAACTACGAGCAGTACTTC	CASSNPDNYEQYF	.	.	TRBV19	TRBJ2-7	13
TGTGCCAGCAGTCCCCCGGCGGGAGGGTACAATGAGCAGTTCTTC	CASSPPAGGYNEQFF	.	TRBD2	TRBV6-2/TRBV6-3	TRBJ2-1	15
TGTGCCAGCTCGCGGGAGATAGCTTCGAACACCGGGGAGCTGTTTTTT	CASSREIASNTGELFF	.	TRBD2	TRBV18	TRBJ2-2	16
TGTGCCAGCAGCCTAATAGGGGACAAACAGTTCTTC	CASSLIGDKQFF	.	.	TRBV3-1/TRBV3-2	TRBJ2-1	12
TGCGCCAGCAGCTTGGGGCAGGGGAGCACAGATACGCAGTATTTT	CASSLGQGSTDTQYF	.	.	TRBV5-1	TRBJ2-3	15
TGTGCCAGCAGCCGTCGGACAGGGGGCAATGAGCAGTTCTTC	CASSRRTGGNEQFF	.	TRBD1	TRBV14	TRBJ2-1	14
TGCAGCGTTGGGTTCTCGGGAACTGAAGCTTTCTTT	CSVGFSGTEAFF	.	.	TRBV29-1	TRBJ1-1	12
TGTGCCACCAGCAGGACAGAACCCTACGAGCAGTACTTC	CATSRTEPYEQYF	.	.	TRBV15	TRBJ2-7	13
TGCGCCAGCAGGTGGGGGACAGGGTCTCAAAATTCACCCCTCCACTTT	CASRWGTGSQNSPLHF	.	TRBD1	TRBV10-2	TRBJ1-6	16
TGTGCCAGCAGCTTAAACTCTAACGACAATGAGCAGTTCTTC	CASSLNSNDNEQFF	.	.	TRBV7-9	TRBJ2-1	14
TGTGCCAGCAGCTTGAGCAGGGGGTGGTCCACAGATACGCAGTATTTT	CASSLSRGWSTDTQYF	.	TRBD1	TRBV7-3	TRBJ2-3	16
TGCAGCGTCGGAGAGAGGAGTCAGCCCCAGCATTTT	CSVGERSQPQHF	.	.	TRBV29-1	TRBJ1-5	12
TGCGCCAGCAGCTTGACCGGGACAGGGTATGACTATGGCTACACCTTC	CASSLTGTGYDYGYTF	.	TRBD1	TRBV5-1	TRBJ1-2	16
TGTGCCAGTAGTATGGGGACAGGGGAGGTTGAAAAACTGTTTTTT	CASSMGTGEVEKLFF	.	TRBD1	TRBV19	TRBJ1-4	15
TGCGCCAGCAGCTATGCCGCCAGTTATCCTGAAGCTTTCTTT	CASSYAASYPEAFF	few	.	TRBV5-1	TRBJ1-1	14
TGTGCCAGCAGCTTATGGGGGGTGGGCACCGGGGAGCTGTTTTTT	CASSLWGVGTGELFF	.	.	TRBV7-2	TRBJ2-2	15
TGTGCCAGCTCGCCGGGCCTAGCGGGAAGGAACACCGGGGAGCTGTTTTTT	CASSPGLAGRNTGELFF	.	TRBD2	TRBV18	TRBJ2-2	17
TGTGCCAGCAGCCTGGAGGAGGCCGGGGCCAACGTCCTGACTTTC	CASSLEEAGANVLTF	.	.	TRBV7-9	TRBJ2-6	15
TGTGCCAGCAGCCGGGGACAGGGGACCTACGAGCAGTACTTC	CASSRGQGTYEQYF	.	TRBD1	TRBV4-2	TRBJ2-7	14
TGTGCCAGCACCTCGGTGGCGGAGGTCGACAATGAGCAGTTCTTC	CASTSVAEVDNEQFF	once	.	TRBV2	TRBJ2-1	15
TGTGCCAGCAGCGAGACAGGGCTCAGCACCATATATTTT	CASSETGLSTIYF	.	TRBD1	TRBV5-5	TRBJ1-3	13
TGTGCCAGCAGTGAGACAGGGGGCGTAGATACGCAGTATTTT	CASSETGGVDTQYF	.	TRBD1	TRBV6-1	TRBJ2-3	14
TGTGCCAGCAGCAAAGGGCCCGCTAGGACAGGGGAGTCGGTCACTGAAGCTTTCTTT	CASSKGPARTGESVTEAFF	.	.	TRBV21-1	TRBJ1-1	19
TGCGCCAGCAGCTTGGGGACAGGGATTCACCACGAGCAGTACTTC	CASSLGTGIHHEQYF	.	TRBD1	TRBV5-1	TRBJ2-7	15
TGTGCCAGCAGCCAAGGGGCTAGCGGGGCTTCCTACAATGAGCAGTTCTTC	CASSQGASGASYNEQFF	.	TRBD2	TRBV3-1/TRBV3-2	TRBJ2-1	17
TGTGCCAGCAGCATGGGACTGCCCTACGAGCAGTACTTC	CASSMGLPYEQYF	.	.	TRBV28	TRBJ2-7	13
TGTGCCAGCAGTCCCAAGACAGGGAACTATGGCTACACCTTC	CASSPKTGNYGYTF	.	TRBD1	TRBV27	TRBJ1-2	14
TGTGCCAGCAGGGCGGGGGCCTCGGAAAGGGACTATGGCTACACCTTC	CASRAGASERDYGYTF	once	.	TRBV6-7	TRBJ1-2	16
TGTGCCAGTAGTACTCGACAGTTTCATAGCAATCAGCCCCAGCATTTT	CASSTRQFHSNQPQHF	.	.	TRBV19	TRBJ1-5	16
TGCGCCAGCAGTGAGGCGACAGGGGAAAAACTGTTTTTT	CASSEATGEKLFF	.	TRBD1	TRBV10-2	TRBJ1-4	13
TGTGCCAGCAGAACCGGGACAGGGGGCCTTGGCTACACCTTC	CASRTGTGGLGYTF	once	TRBD1	TRBV6-6	TRBJ1-2	14
TGCGCCAGCAGCCAATCTAGACAGGGCTACAATGAGCAGTTCTTC	CASSQSRQGYNEQFF	.	TRBD1	TRBV4-1	TRBJ2-1	15
TGTGCCAGCAAACCTCCAGGGGGTAGTTATAATTCACCCCTCCACTTT	CASKPPGGSYNSPLHF	.	TRBD1	TRBV2	TRBJ1-6	16
TGCGCCAGCAGCCCGGGACAGATAGAAGAGACCCAGTACTTC	CASSPGQIEETQYF	.	TRBD1	TRBV5-1	TRBJ2-5	14